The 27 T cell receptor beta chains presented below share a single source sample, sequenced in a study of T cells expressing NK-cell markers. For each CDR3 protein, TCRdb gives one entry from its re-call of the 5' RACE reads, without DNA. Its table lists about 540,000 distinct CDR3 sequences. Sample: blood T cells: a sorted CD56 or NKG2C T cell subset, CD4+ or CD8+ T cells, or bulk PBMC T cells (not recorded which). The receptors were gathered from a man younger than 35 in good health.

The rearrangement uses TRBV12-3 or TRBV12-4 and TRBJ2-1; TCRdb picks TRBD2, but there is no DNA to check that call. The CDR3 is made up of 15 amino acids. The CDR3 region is CASSLGGRKQVEQFF.

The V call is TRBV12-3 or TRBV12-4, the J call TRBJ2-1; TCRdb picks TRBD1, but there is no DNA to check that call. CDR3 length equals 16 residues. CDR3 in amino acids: CASRGGRLGFYNEQFF.

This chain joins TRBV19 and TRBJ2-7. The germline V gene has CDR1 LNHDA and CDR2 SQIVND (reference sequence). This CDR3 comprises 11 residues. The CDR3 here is CASSIGSEQYF.

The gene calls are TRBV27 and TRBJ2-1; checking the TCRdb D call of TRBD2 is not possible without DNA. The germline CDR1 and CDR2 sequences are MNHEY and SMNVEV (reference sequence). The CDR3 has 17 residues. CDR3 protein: CASSLRLIAGGGNEQFF.

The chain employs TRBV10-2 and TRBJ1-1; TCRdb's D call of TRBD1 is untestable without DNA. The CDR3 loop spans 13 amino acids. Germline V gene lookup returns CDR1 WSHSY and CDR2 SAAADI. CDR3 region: CASSEGGGTEAFF.

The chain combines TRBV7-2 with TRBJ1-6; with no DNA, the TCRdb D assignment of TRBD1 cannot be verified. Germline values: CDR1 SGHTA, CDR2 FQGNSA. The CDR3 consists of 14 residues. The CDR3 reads CASSPRGRDSPLHF.

The CDR3 sequence: CASTSGAAGYGEQFF. This rearrangement joins TRBV6-1 to TRBJ2-1; TCRdb gives TRBD2 as the D gene, but with no DNA this cannot be confirmed. Germline-derived CDR1 and CDR2 are MNHNS and SASEGT. This CDR3 comprises 15 residues.

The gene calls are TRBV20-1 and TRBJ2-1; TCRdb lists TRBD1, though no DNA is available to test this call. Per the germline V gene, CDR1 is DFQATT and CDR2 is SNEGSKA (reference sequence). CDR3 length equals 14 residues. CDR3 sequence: CSARGDRKGRGQFF.

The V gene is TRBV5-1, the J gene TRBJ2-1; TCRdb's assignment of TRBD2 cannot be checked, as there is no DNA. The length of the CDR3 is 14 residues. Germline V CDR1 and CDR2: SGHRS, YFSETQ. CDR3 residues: CASTQLAGDNEQFF.

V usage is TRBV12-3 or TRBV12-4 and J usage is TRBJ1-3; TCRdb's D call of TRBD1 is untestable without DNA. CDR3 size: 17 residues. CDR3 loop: CASSLRTGFVSGNTIYF.

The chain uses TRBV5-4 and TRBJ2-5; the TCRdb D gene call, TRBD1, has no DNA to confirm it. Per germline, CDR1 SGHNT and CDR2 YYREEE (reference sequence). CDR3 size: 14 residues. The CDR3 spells CASSPRDHRGTQYF.

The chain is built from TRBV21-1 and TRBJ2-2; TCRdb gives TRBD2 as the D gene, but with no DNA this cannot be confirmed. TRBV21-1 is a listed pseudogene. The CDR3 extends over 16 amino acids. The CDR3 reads CASSESRLDWTGELFF.

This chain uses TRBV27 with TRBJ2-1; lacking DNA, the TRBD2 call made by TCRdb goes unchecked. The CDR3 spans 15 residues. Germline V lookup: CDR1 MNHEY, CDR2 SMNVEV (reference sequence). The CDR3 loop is CASSKGLAGADEQFF.

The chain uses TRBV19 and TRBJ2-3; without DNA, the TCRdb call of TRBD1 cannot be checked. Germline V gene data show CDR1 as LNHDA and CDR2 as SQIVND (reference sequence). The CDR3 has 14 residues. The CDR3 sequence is CASSPLAVFDTQYF.

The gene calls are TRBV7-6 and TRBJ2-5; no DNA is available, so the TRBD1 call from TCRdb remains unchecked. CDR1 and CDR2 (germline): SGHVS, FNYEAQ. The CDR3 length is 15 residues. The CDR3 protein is CASSSPWGVQETQYF.

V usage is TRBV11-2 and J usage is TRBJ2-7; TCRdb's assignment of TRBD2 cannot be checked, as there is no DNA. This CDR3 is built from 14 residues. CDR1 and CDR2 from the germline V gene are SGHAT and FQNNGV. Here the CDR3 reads CASSSDYPSYEQYF.

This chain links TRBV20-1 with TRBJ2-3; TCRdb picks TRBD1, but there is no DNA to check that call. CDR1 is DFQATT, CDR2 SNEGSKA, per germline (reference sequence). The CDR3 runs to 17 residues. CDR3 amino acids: CSARELLSGPRRDTQYF.

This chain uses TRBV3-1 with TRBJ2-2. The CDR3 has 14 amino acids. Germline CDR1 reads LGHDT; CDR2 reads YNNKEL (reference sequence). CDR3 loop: CASSHRAVTGELFF.

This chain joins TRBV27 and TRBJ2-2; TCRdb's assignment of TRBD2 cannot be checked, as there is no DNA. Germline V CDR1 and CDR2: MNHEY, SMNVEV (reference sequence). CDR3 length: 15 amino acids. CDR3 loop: CASSLGGSVPGELFF.

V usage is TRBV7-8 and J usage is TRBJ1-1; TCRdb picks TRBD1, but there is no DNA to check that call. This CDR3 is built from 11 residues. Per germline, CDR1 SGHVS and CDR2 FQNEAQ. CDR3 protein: CASSTQGWAFF. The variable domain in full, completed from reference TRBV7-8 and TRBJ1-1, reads GAGVSQSPRYKVAKRGQDVALRCDPISGHVSLFWYQQALGQGPEFLTYFQNEAQLDKSGLPSDRFFAERPEGSVSTLKIQRTQQEDSAVYLCASSTQGWAFFGQGTRLTVV.

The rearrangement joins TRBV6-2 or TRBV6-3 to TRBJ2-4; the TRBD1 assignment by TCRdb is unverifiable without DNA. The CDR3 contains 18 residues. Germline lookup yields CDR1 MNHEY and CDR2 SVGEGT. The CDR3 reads CASSWGTGAKIAKNIQYF.

Here the CDR3 reads CASSFSRRETQYF. V gene TRBV10-1 combines with J gene TRBJ2-5; TCRdb reports TRBD2, a call that lacks DNA to check it against. The CDR3 runs 13 residues. Germline V gene data show CDR1 as WNHNN and CDR2 as SYGVQD (reference sequence).

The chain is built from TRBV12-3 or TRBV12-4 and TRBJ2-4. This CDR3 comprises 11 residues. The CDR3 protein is CATQSVGIQYF.

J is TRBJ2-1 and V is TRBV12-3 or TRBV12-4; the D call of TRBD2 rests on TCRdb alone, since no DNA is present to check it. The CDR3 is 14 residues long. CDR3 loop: CASSDKTRTNEQFF.

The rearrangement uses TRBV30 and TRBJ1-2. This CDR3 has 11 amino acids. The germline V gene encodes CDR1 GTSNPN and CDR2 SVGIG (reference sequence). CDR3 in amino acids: CAWKSDHGYTF.

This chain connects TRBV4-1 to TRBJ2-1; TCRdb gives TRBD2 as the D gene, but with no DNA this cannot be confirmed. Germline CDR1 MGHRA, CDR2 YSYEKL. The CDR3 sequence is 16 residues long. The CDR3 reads CASSLIGLASYNEQFF.

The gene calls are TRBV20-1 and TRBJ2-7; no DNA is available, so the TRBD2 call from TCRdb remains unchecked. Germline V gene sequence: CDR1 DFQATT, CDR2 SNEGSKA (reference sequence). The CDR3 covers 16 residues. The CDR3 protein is CSAGRWTSGSIYEQYF.